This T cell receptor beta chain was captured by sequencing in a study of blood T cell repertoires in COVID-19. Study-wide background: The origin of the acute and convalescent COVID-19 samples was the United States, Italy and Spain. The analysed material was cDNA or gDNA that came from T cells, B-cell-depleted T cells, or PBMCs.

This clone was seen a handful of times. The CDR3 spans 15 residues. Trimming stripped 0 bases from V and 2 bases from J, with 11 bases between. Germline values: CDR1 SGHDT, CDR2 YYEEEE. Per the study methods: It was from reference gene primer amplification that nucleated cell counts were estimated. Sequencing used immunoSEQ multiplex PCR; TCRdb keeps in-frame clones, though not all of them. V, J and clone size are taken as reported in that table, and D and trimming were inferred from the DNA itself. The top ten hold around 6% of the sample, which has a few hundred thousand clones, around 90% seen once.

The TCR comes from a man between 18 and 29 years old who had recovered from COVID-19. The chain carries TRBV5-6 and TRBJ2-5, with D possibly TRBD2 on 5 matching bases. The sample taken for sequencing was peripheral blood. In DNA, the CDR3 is TGTGCCAGCAGCTTGGAGGTCCGGGGTCAAGAGACCCAGTACTTC. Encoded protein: CASSLEVRGQETQYF.